This TCR beta chain was captured by sequencing in a study of blood T cells in healthy people across ages. Background on the study: Template-switching capture recovered about one barcoded beta molecule per two T cells.

Study-level findings and limits: The fall in TCR beta diversity per million T cells was roughly linear with age.

Notes on this clonotype: Antigen unknown. The junction departs from the called germline gene at one end, perhaps through a read error.

The germline CDR1 and CDR2 sequences are SGHTA and FQGNSA. The CDR3 loop spans 16 amino acids. A second about 7 to 11 cycle PCR used barcoded and J-beta primers. Tags on each cDNA molecule came from a template-switch adaptor with 12 random nucleotides. From the 5' RACE reads, TCRdb called clonotypes with MiXCR, one entry per CDR3 protein. The sample consists of approximately 1.5 million distinct CDR3 sequences, about 42% of them appearing once. The V and J genes are TRBV7-2 and TRBJ2-1; 9 nucleotides align to TRBD2. The sequenced sample consisted of blood. The receptor was derived from a woman younger than 30 in good health. Here the CDR3 DNA reads TGTGCCAGCAGCACCTCGAGGGCGGGAGGGGCCAATGTGCAGTTCTTC. Protein product: CASSTSRAGGANVQFF.